These 32 T cell receptor beta chains were all obtained from the same sample, sequenced in a study of blood T cell repertoires in COVID-19. Data came from immunoSEQ multiplex PCR; TCRdb stores just in-frame clones and leaves some out. Of some 120,000 clones listed, approximately 80% were seen once; the top ten hold roughly 20%. The specimen sequenced was peripheral blood. The receptors come from an elderly man with acute or convalescent COVID-19.

This clone showed up just once. The genes are TRBV11-2 and TRBJ2-2, with D perhaps TRBD1 (5 bases). The V end was cut by 2 bases, the J end by 4 bases, with 11 bases between. CDR1 SGHAT and CDR2 FQNNGV come from the germline V gene. CDR3 length: 15 amino acids. The CDR3 sequence: CASSLSARVTGELFF. The CDR3 region has the DNA TGTGCCAGCAGCTTATCAGCCAGGGTCACCGGGGAGCTGTTTTTT.

This clone has a handful of counts. This chain links TRBV5-5 with TRBJ2-2; perhaps TRBD1 as D (6 bases). The germline V gene has CDR1 SGHKS and CDR2 YYEKEE (reference sequence). The V end lost 4 bases, the J end lost 6 bases, and 16 bases lay between the germline ends. The CDR3 consists of 15 residues. CDR3 in amino acids: CASSRTVSGPGELFF. CDR3 bases: TGTGCCAGCAGCCGGACAGTTTCTGGTCCCGGGGAGCTGTTTTTT.

The J gene is TRBJ2-7, the V gene TRBV11-2; a weak D match, TRBD2 (5 bases). This CDR3 contains 15 residues. Trimming stripped 4 bases from V and 2 bases from J, with 15 bases between. The V gene's germline CDR1 is SGHAT and CDR2 FQNNGV. CDR3 sequence: CASSSRTGLTYEQYF. The CDR3 bases are TGTGCCAGCAGCTCTAGAACGGGGTTGACCTACGAGCAGTACTTC.

This clone was recorded a few times. The J gene is TRBJ2-7, the V gene TRBV10-3; possible D gene TRBD2, 6 bases. The CDR3 spans 14 residues. Germline CDR1 is ENHRY and CDR2 is SYGVKD. Trimming pared 3 bases from V and 0 bases from J, leaving 9 bases between. The CDR3 nucleotides read TGTGCCATCAGTGAAGGACTACCCTCCTACGAGCAGTACTTC. It codes for CAISEGLPSYEQYF.

CDR3 bases: TGTGCCAGCAGCTCGAGCGTTGTCAATGAGCAGTTCTTC. Encoded protein: CASSSSVVNEQFF. The chain employs TRBV7-9 and TRBJ2-1, with D uncertain. The germline gives CDR1 SEHNR, CDR2 FQNEAQ (reference sequence). This CDR3 has 13 residues. Trimming stripped 4 bases from V and 6 bases from J, with 10 bases between.

The chain couples TRBV4-3 to TRBJ1-5, with D hard to call. CDR1 and CDR2 (germline): LGHNA, YSLEER. Trimming removed 0 bases at V and 0 bases at J, with 3 bases between. This CDR3 is 14 amino acids long. In DNA form, the CDR3 reads TGCGCCAGCAGCCAAGAGGCTAGCAATCAGCCCCAGCATTTT. Its protein product is CASSQEASNQPQHF.

This rearrangement joins TRBV5-1 to TRBJ1-1; TRBD1 is a possible D gene (5 bases). V gave up 0 bases and J gave up 6 bases, with 9 bases separating them. This CDR3 has 13 amino acids. Germline V gene lookup returns CDR1 SGHRS and CDR2 YFSETQ. DNA for the CDR3: TGCGCCAGCAGCTTGGCAGGGTCCGCTGAAGCTTTCTTT. It is translated as CASSLAGSAEAFF.

The chain is built from TRBV11-1 and TRBJ2-2; D is perhaps TRBD1 (5 bases). The CDR3 runs to 16 residues. The germline CDR1 and CDR2 sequences are SGHAT and FQDESV (reference sequence). The V gene lost 0 bases and the J gene lost 2 bases, with 10 bases spanning the gap. The CDR3 here is CASSLASDINTGELFF. The DNA of the CDR3 is TGTGCCAGCAGCTTAGCATCGGACATAAACACCGGGGAGCTGTTTTTT.

The V call is TRBV5-1, the J call TRBJ2-3, with D possibly matching TRBD2 (5 bases). CDR3 length: 14 residues. CDR1 SGHRS and CDR2 YFSETQ come from the germline V gene. Trimming cost V 0 bases and J 5 bases, with 10 bases left between them. The CDR3 here is CASSLDPGVDTQYF. In DNA, the CDR3 is TGCGCCAGCAGCTTGGACCCCGGGGTAGATACGCAGTATTTT. Complete variable domain (other parts from reference TRBV5-1 and TRBJ2-3): KAGVTQTPRYLIKTRGQQVTLSCSPISGHRSVSWYQQTPGQGLQFLFEYFSETQRNKGNFPGRFSGRQFSNSRSEMNVSTLELGDSALYLCASSLDPGVDTQYFGPGTRLTVL.

This chain connects TRBV4-2 to TRBJ2-3; TRBD1 aligns across 7 bases. After removal of 5 bases from V and 3 bases from J, the junction contained 5 bases not matched to a gene. The germline CDR1 and CDR2 sequences are LGHNA and YNFKEQ. The CDR3 is 14 residues long. The CDR3 nucleotides read TGTGCCAGCAGCGCCCGGACAGGAACAGATACGCAGTATTTT. Amino acids: CASSARTGTDTQYF.

The rearrangement uses TRBV19 and TRBJ2-7; D is unresolved. CDR1 is LNHDA and CDR2 is SQIVND in the germline V gene (reference sequence). The CDR3 contains 12 residues. V gave up 8 bases and J gave up 3 bases, with 11 bases separating them. CDR3 protein: CASASSGYEQYF. CDR3 DNA sequence: TGTGCCAGTGCCTCCTCGGGCTACGAGCAGTACTTC.

The CDR3, as DNA: TGCAGCGTTCAAACAGGGAGGGGCGGGGAGCTGTTTTTT. This translates into CSVQTGRGGELFF. The chain employs TRBV29-1 and TRBJ2-2; D may be TRBD2 (7 bases). V lost 5 bases, J lost 7 bases, and 14 bases lay in between. The CDR3 runs 13 residues. Germline CDR1 reads SQVTM; CDR2 reads ANQGSEA.

The chain combines TRBV12-3 or TRBV12-4 with TRBJ1-5; D is unresolved. The ends were cut back, 1 base at V and 11 bases at J, with 9 bases in the middle. The CDR3 has 12 residues. CDR3 bases: TGTGCCAGCAGTTTAGGTTTTTACACCCAGCATTTT. Protein sequence: CASSLGFYTQHF.

This clone was counted a few times. The J gene is TRBJ2-7, the V gene TRBV13; TRBD2 matches 7 bases. This CDR3 is built from 18 residues. From germline, CDR1 is PRHDT and CDR2 FYEKMQ (reference sequence). Germline trimming cut 4 bases from V and 1 base from J; bases unmatched to any gene: 16. The CDR3 region has the DNA TGTGCCAGCAGCTCCCTGGCCGGGTGGCAGCGGGGTTCCTACGAGCAGTACTTC. This encodes CASSSLAGWQRGSYEQYF.

The chain recombines TRBV29-1 with TRBJ2-7; the match to TRBD1 covers 7 bases. The CDR3 contains 14 residues. After removal of 2 bases from V and 3 bases from J, the junction contained 7 bases not matched to a gene. From germline, CDR1 is SQVTM and CDR2 ANQGSEA. The CDR3 DNA reads as TGCAGCGTTGAAAGATTAGGGGGCGGCTACGAGCAGTACTTC. Residues: CSVERLGGGYEQYF.

J is TRBJ2-1 and V is TRBV6-5, with 7 bases lining up with TRBD2. Germline CDR1 and CDR2: MNHEY and SVGAGI. V trimming: 6 bases; J trimming: 3 bases; junction bases outside the gene matches: 8. The CDR3 contains 15 residues. The CDR3 coding sequence is TGTGCCAGCAGAGTTTTAGGGGAGGGCTACAATGAGCAGTTCTTC. Amino acids: CASRVLGEGYNEQFF.

The rearrangement links TRBV7-2 to TRBJ2-3; possibly TRBD2 for D (6 bases). The CDR3 spans 15 residues. The germline V and J ends were trimmed by 2 bases and 2 bases, with 11 bases remaining between them. Germline V gene data show CDR1 as SGHTA and CDR2 as FQGNSA. CDR3 DNA: TGTGCCAGCAGCTTACTGGGACTCTCCACAGATACGCAGTATTTT. This gives the protein CASSLLGLSTDTQYF. The full variable domain, completed using reference TRBV7-2 and TRBJ2-3, is GAGVSQSPSNKVTEKGKDVELRCDPISGHTALYWYRQSLGQGLEFLIYFQGNSAPDKSGLPSDRFSAERTGGSVSTLTIQRTQQEDSAVYLCASSLLGLSTDTQYFGPGTRLTVL.

The V and J genes are TRBV3-1 (or the pseudogene TRBV3-2) and TRBJ2-7; D not resolved. Trimming left V 0 bases short and J 4 bases short, with 4 bases between. The CDR3 contains 12 residues. Germline CDR1 reads LGHDT; CDR2 reads YNNKEL (reference sequence). The CDR3 sequence is CASSQDRYEQYF. The CDR3 nucleotides are TGTGCCAGCAGCCAAGATCGGTACGAGCAGTACTTC.

This chain uses TRBV5-1 with TRBJ1-1; weak D call: TRBD1 (6 bases). The CDR3 runs to 14 residues. Germline V lookup: CDR1 SGHRS, CDR2 YFSETQ. Trimming pared 4 bases from V and 0 bases from J, leaving 10 bases between. CDR3 protein: CASSRDTLNTEAFF. The CDR3 region has the DNA TGCGCCAGCAGCAGGGACACCTTGAACACTGAAGCTTTCTTT.

The V call is TRBV6-5, the J call TRBJ2-3, with 8 bases aligning to TRBD2. V lost 6 bases and J lost 3; bases outside the gene matches: 8. The CDR3 has 15 residues. CDR1 and CDR2 from the germline V gene are MNHEY and SVGAGI. This chain's CDR3 is CASSPGGVGTDTQYF. CDR3 bases: TGTGCCAGCAGCCCGGGGGGGGTAGGGACAGATACGCAGTATTTT.

This chain links TRBV12-3 or TRBV12-4 with TRBJ2-3; TRBD2 agrees at 15 bases. After removal of 3 bases from V and 14 bases from J, the junction contained 3 bases not matched to a gene. The CDR3 runs 13 residues. This CDR3 is CASSLGLAGGMYF. CDR3 in DNA: TGTGCCAGCAGTTTGGGACTAGCGGGGGGTATGTATTTT.

Turning to this clone: The junction departs from germline at one end; a sequencing error may be responsible. The J gene is TRBJ2-6, the V gene TRBV6-5; D unclear. The CDR3 is made up of 16 amino acids. The germline gives CDR1 MNHEY, CDR2 SVGAGI. CDR3 residues: CASSYAVAPGANVLTF. The DNA of the CDR3 is TGTGCCAGCAGTTACGCCGTAGCCCCTGGTGCCAACGTCCTGACTTTC.

The J gene is TRBJ2-5, the V gene TRBV7-9, with 11 bases fitting TRBD2. This CDR3 is built from 16 residues. Germline V CDR1 and CDR2: SEHNR, FQNEAQ (reference sequence). The J segment lost 2 bases and the V segment lost 1 base, leaving 3 bases of the junction unmatched. CDR3 sequence: CASSLVLAGVQETQYF. In nucleotides, the CDR3 is TGTGCCAGCAGCTTAGTACTAGCGGGGGTACAAGAGACCCAGTACTTC.

The chain couples TRBV7-8 to TRBJ1-2; D gene ambiguous. CDR3 length: 15 residues. Germline V gene lookup returns CDR1 SGHVS and CDR2 FQNEAQ. V lost 0 bases and J lost 2, with 10 bases in between. The CDR3 protein is CASSLAPGMNYGYTF. The CDR3 nucleotides are TGTGCCAGCAGCTTAGCCCCGGGGATGAACTATGGCTACACCTTC.

The chain has TRBV14 and TRBJ2-7; 7 positions agree with TRBD1. Germline V CDR1 and CDR2: SGHDN, FVKESK. This CDR3 is 15 amino acids long. J lost 3 bases, V lost 3 bases, and 8 bases had no gene match. The CDR3 sequence is CASSQPGTENYEQYF. The CDR3 DNA reads TGTGCCAGCAGCCAGCCTGGGACAGAAAACTACGAGCAGTACTTC. Full variable domain (outside the CDR3, taken from reference TRBV14 and TRBJ2-7): EAGVTQFPSHSVIEKGQTVTLRCDPISGHDNLYWYRRVMGKEIKFLLHFVKESKQDESGMPNNRFLAERTGGTYSTLKVQPAELEDSGVYFCASSQPGTENYEQYFGPGTRLTVT.

The gene calls are TRBV4-2 and TRBJ1-1; 8 bases are a match to TRBD1. CDR3 length: 15 residues. V gave up 0 bases and J gave up 10 bases; unmatched junction bases: 10. Germline CDR1 is LGHNA and CDR2 is YNFKEQ. CDR3 sequence: CASSQDGGQGSRAFF. For the CDR3, the DNA is TGTGCCAGCAGCCAAGATGGTGGACAGGGATCGCGAGCTTTCTTT.

V is TRBV11-2 and J is TRBJ2-7, with 10 bases aligning to TRBD2. Germline CDR1 reads SGHAT; CDR2 reads FQNNGV. The trim removed 5 bases at V and 3 bases at J, leaving 4 bases unmatched. CDR3 length equals 14 residues. The CDR3, as DNA: TGTGCCAGCAGCACGACTAGCGGGCTCTACGAGCAGTACTTC. Its translation: CASSTTSGLYEQYF.

This clone turned up a few times. This chain uses TRBV3-1 (or the pseudogene TRBV3-2) with TRBJ2-2, with D uncertain. This CDR3 is 13 amino acids long. The V gene's germline CDR1 is LGHDT and CDR2 YNNKEL (reference sequence). V lost 5 bases and J 5 bases, leaving 9 bases between the germline ends. The CDR3 loop is CASSVTETGELFF. The CDR3 region has the DNA TGTGCCAGCAGCGTGACGGAGACCGGGGAGCTGTTTTTT.

This clone was counted once. The chain recombines TRBV7-9 with TRBJ1-2, with 7 bases that match TRBD1. Germline V CDR1 and CDR2: SEHNR, FQNEAQ (reference sequence). V lost 5 bases to trimming and J lost 4 bases; unmatched junction nucleotides: 4. The CDR3 length is 13 residues. CDR3 in DNA: TGTGCCAGCAGCCCACAGGGGCCCTATGGCTACACCTTC. This encodes CASSPQGPYGYTF. The full variable domain, rest sourced from reference TRBV7-9 and TRBJ1-2, is DTGVSQNPRHKITKRGQNVTFRCDPISEHNRLYWYRQTLGQGPEFLTYFQNEAQLEKSRLLSDRFSAERPKGSFSTLEIQRTEQGDSAMYLCASSPQGPYGYTFGSGTRLTVV.

The CDR3 sequence: CASSYLNRFTEAFF. The CDR3 DNA reads TGTGCCAGCAGTTATCTGAACAGATTCACTGAAGCTTTCTTT. The chain is built from TRBV6-2 or TRBV6-3 and TRBJ1-1; no clear D gene. The germline V gene has CDR1 MNHEY and CDR2 SVGEGT. V was pared by 3 bases and J by 4 bases, with 12 bases between. This CDR3 contains 14 residues.

The chain joins TRBV3-1 (or the pseudogene TRBV3-2) to TRBJ1-2; D remains unclear. Per the germline V gene, CDR1 is LGHDT and CDR2 is YNNKEL (reference sequence). The germline V and J ends were trimmed by 1 base and 3 bases, with 6 bases remaining between them. CDR3 length: 13 residues. Here the CDR3 DNA reads TGTGCCAGCAGCCAAGTCGGTTACTATGGCTACACCTTC. Translated, it gives CASSQVGYYGYTF.

The rearrangement uses TRBV4-2 and TRBJ1-2; a possible D gene is TRBD1 (6 bases). The CDR3 loop spans 15 amino acids. Germline-derived CDR1 and CDR2 are LGHNA and YNFKEQ. With 5 bases removed from V and 2 bases from J, the gap between germline ends came to 15 bases. The CDR3 DNA is TGTGCCAGCAGCTATACTCAACAGGGAAACTATGGCTACACCTTC. Its translation: CASSYTQQGNYGYTF.